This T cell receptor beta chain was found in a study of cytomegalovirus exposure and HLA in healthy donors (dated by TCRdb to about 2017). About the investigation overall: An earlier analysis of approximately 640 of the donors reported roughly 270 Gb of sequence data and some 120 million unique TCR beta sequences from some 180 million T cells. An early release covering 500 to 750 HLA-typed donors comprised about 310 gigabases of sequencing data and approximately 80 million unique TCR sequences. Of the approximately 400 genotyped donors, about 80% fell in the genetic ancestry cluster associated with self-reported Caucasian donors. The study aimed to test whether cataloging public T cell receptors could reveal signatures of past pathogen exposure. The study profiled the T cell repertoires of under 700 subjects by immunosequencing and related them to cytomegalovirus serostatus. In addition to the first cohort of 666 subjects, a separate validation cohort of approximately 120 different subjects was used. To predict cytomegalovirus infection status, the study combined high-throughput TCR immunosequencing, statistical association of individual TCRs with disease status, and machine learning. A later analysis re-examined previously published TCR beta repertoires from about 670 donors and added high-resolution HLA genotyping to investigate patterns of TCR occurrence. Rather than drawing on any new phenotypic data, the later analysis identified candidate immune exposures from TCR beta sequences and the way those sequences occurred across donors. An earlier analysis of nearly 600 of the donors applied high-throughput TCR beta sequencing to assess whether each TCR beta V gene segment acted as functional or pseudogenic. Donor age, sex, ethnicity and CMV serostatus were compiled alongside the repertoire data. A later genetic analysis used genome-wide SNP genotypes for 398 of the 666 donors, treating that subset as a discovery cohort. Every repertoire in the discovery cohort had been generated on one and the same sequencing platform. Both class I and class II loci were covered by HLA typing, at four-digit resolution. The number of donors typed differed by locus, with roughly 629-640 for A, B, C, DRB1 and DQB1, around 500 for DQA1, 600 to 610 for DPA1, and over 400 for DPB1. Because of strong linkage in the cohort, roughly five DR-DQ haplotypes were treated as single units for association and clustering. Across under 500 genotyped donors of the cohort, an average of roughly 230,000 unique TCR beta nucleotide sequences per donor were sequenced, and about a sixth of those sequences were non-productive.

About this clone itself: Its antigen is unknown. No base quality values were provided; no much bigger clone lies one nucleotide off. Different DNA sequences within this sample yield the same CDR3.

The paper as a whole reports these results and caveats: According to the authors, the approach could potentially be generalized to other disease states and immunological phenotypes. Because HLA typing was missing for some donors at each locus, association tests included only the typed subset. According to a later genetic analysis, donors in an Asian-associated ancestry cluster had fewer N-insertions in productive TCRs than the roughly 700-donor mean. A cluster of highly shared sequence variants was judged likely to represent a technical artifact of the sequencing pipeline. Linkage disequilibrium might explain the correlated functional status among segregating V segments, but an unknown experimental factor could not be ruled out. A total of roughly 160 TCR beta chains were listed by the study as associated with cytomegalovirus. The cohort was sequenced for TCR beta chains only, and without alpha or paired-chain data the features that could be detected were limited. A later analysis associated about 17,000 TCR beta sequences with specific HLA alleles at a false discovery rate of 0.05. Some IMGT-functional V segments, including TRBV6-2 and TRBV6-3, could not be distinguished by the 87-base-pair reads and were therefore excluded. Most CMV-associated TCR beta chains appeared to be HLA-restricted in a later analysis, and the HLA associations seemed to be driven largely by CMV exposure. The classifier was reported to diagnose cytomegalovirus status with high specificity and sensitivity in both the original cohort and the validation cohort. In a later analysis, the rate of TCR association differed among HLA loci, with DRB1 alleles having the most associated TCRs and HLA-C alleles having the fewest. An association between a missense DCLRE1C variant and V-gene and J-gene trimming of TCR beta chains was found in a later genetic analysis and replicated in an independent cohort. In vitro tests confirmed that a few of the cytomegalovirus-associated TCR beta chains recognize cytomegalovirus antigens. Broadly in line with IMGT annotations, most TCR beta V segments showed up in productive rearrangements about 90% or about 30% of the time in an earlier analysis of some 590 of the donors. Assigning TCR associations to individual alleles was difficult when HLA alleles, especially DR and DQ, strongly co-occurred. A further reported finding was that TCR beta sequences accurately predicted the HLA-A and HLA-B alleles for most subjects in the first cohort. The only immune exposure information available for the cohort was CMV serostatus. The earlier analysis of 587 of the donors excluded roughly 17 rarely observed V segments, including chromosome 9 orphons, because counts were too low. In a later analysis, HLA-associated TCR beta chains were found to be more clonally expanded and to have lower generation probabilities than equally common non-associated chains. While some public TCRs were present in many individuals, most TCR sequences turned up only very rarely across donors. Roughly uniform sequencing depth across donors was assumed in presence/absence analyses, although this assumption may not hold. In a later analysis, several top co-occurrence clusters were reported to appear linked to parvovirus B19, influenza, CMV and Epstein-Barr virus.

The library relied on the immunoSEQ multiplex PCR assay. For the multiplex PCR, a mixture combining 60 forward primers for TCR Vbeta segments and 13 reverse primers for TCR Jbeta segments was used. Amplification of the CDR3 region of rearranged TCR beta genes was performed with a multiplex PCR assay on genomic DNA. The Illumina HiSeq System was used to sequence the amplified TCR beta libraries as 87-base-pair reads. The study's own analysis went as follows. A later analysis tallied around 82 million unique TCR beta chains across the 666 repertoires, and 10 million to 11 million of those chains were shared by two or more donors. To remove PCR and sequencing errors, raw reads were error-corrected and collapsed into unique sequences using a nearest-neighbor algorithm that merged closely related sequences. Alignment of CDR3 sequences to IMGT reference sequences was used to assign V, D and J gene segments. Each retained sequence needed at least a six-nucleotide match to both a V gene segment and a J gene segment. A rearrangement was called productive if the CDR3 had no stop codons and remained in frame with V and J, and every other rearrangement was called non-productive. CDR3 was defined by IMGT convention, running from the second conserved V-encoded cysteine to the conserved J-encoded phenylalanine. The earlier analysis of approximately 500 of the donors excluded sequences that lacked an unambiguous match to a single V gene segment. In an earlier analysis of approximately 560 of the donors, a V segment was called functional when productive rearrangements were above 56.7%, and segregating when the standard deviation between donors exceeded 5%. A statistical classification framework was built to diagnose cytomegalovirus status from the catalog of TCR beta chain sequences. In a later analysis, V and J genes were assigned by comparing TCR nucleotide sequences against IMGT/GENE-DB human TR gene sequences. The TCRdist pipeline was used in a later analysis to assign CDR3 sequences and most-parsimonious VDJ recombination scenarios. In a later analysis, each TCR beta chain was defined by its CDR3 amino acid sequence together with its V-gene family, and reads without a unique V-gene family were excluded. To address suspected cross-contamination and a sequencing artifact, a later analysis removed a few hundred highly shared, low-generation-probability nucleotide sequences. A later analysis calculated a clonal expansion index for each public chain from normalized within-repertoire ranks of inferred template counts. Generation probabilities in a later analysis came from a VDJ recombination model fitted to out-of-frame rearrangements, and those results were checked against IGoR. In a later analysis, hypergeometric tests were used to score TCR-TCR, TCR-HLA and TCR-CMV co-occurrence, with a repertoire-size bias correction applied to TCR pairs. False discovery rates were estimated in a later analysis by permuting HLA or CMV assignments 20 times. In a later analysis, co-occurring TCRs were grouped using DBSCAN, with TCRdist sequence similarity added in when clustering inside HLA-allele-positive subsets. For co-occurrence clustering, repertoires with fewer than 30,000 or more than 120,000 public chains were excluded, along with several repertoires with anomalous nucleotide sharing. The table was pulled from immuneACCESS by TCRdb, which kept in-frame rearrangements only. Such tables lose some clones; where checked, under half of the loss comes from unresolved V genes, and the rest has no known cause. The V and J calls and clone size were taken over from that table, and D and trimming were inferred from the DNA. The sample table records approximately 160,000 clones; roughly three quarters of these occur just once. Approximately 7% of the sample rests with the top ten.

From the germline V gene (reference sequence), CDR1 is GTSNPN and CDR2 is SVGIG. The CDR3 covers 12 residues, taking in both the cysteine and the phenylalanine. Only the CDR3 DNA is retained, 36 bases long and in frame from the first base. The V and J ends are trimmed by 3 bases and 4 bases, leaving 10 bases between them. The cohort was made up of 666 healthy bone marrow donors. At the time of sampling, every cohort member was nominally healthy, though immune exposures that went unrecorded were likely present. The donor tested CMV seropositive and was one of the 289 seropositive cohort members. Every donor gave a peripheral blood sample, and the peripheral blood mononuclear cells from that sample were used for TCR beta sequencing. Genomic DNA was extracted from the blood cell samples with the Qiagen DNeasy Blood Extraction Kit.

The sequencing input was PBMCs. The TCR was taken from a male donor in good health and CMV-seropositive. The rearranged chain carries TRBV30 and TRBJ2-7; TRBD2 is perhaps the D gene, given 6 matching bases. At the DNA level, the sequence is TGTGCCTGGAGCGTGGAGGGGTACGAGCAGTACTTC. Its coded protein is CAWSVEGYEQYF.